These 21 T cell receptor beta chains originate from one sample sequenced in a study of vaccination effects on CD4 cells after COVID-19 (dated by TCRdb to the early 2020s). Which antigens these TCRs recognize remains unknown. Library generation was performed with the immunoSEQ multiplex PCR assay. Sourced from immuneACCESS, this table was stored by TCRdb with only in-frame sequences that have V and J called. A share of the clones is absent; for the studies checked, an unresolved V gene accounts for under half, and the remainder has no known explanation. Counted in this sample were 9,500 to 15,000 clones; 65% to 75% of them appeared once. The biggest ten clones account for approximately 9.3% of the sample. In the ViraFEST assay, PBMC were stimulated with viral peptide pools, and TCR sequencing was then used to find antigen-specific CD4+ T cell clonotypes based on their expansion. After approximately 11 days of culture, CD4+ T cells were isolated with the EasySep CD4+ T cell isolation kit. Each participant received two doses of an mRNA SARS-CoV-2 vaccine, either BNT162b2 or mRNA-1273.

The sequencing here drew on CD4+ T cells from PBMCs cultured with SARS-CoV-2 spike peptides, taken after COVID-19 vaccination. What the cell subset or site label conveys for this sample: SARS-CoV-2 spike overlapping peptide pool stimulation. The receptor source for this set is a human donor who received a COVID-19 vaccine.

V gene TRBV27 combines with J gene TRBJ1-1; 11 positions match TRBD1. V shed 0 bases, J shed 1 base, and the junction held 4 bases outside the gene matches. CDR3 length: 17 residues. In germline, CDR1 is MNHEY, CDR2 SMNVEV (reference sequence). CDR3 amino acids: CASSLSGTGGKNTEAFF. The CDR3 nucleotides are TGTGCCAGCAGTTTATCGGGGACAGGGGGGAAGAACACTGAAGCTTTCTTT.

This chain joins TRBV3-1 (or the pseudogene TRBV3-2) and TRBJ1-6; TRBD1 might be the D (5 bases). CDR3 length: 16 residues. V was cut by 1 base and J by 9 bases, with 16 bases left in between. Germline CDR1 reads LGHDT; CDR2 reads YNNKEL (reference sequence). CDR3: CASSQGGRDLGSPLHF. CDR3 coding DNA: TGTGCCAGCAGCCAAGGGGGCCGGGATTTGGGTTCACCCCTCCACTTT.

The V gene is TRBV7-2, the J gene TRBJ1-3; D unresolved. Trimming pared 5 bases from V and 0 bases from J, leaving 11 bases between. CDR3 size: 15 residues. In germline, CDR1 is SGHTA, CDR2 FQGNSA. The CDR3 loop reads CASSPTANSGNTIYF. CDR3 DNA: TGTGCCAGCAGCCCAACTGCTAACTCTGGAAACACCATATATTTT.

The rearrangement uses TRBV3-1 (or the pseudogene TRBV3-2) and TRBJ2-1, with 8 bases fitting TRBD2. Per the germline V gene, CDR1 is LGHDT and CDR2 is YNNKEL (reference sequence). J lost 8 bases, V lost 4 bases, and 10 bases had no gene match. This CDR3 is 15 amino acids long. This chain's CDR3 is CASSPPGLVADEQFF. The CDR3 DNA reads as TGTGCCAGCAGCCCACCGGGACTAGTCGCGGATGAGCAGTTCTTC.

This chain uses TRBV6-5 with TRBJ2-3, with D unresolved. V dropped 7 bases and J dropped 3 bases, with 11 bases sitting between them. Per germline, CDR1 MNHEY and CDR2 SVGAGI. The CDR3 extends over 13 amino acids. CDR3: CASTTTTTDTQYF. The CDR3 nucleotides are TGTGCCAGCACCACTACTACTACAGATACGCAGTATTTT.

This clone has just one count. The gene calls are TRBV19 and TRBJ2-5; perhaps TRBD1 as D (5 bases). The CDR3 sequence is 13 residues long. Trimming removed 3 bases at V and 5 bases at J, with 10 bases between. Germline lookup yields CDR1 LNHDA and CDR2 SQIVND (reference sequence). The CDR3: CASSIRGSETQYF. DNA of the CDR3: TGTGCCAGTAGTATTAGGGGTTCGGAGACCCAGTACTTC.

The CDR3 sequence is CASSLAGQGAYEQYF. As DNA, the CDR3 is TGCGCCAGCAGCTTGGCCGGGCAGGGGGCCTACGAGCAGTACTTC. The rearrangement links TRBV5-1 to TRBJ2-7, with TRBD1 matching 7 bases. The CDR3 is 15 residues long. Per germline, CDR1 SGHRS and CDR2 YFSETQ. After removal of 0 bases from V and 2 bases from J, the junction contained 5 bases not matched to a gene. Supplemented by reference TRBV5-1 and TRBJ2-7, the full variable domain reads KAGVTQTPRYLIKTRGQQVTLSCSPISGHRSVSWYQQTPGQGLQFLFEYFSETQRNKGNFPGRFSGRQFSNSRSEMNVSTLELGDSALYLCASSLAGQGAYEQYFGPGTRLTVT.

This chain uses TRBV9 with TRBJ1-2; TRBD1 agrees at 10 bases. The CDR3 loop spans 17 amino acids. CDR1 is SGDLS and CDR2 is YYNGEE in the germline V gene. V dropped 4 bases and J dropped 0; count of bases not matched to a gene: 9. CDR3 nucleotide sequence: TGTGCCAGCAGCCCACGGACAGGGGGGTCTCCTAACTATGGCTACACCTTC. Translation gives CASSPRTGGSPNYGYTF.

The chain's CDR3 is CASSETGTVAYNEQFF. The CDR3 region has the DNA TGTGCCAGCAGTGAAACCGGGACAGTAGCCTACAATGAGCAGTTCTTC. V is TRBV25-1 and J is TRBJ2-1; 7 bases are a match to TRBD1. This CDR3 is 16 amino acids long. CDR1 and CDR2 from the germline V gene are MGHDK and SYGVNS. V gave up 2 bases and J gave up 2 bases; unmatched junction bases: 6.

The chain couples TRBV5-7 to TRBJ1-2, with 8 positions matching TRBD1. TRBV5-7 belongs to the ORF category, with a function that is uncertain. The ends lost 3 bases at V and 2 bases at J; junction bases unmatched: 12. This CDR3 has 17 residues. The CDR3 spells CASSSQGVRAFNYGYTF. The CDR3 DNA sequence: TGTGCCAGCAGCTCACAGGGGGTTCGCGCATTCAACTATGGCTACACCTTC.

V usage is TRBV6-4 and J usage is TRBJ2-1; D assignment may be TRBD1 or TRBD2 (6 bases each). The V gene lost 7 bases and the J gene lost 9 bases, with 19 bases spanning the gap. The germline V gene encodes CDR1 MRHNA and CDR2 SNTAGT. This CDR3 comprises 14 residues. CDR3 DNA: TGTGCCAGCAAGCCCCCAGGGGACGGGGGTGAGCAGTTCTTC. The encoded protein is CASKPPGDGGEQFF.

CDR3: CASSLVVEQYF. CDR3 coding DNA: TGTGCCAGCAGCTTGGTCGTGGAGCAGTACTTC. The V and J genes are TRBV5-8 and TRBJ2-7; D remains ambiguous. Trimming cost V 0 bases and J 7 bases, with 5 bases left between them. The length of the CDR3 is 11 residues. Germline V CDR1 and CDR2: SGHTS, YDEGEE. The whole variable domain, remainder taken from reference TRBV5-8 and TRBJ2-7, is EAGVTQSPTHLIKTRGQQATLRCSPISGHTSVYWYQQALGLGLQFLLWYDEGEERNRGNFPPRFSGRQFPNYSSELNVNALELEDSALYLCASSLVVEQYFGPGTRLTVT.

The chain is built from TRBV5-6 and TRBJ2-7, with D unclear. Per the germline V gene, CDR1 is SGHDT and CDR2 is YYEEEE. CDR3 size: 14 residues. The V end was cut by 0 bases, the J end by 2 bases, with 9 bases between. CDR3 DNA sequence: TGTGCCAGCAGCTTGGACGGTGCAACCTACGAGCAGTACTTC. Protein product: CASSLDGATYEQYF.

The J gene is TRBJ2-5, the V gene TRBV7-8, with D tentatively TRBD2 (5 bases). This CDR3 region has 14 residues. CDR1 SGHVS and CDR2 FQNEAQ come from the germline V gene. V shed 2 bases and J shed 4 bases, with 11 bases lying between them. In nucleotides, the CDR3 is TGTGCCAGCAGCTTATATACTAGTATAGAGACCCAGTACTTC. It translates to CASSLYTSIETQYF.

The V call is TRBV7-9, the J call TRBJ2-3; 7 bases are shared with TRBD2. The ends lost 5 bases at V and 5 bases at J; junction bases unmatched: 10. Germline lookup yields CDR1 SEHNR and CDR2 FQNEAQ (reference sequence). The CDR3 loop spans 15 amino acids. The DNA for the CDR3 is TGTGCCAGCAGCCATCTATCGGGGGGAGTAGATACGCAGTATTTT. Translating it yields CASSHLSGGVDTQYF.

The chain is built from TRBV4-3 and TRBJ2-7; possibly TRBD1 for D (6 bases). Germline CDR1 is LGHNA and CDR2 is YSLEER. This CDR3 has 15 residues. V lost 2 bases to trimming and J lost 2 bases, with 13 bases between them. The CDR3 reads CASSQRRGSTYEQYF. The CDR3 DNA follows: TGCGCCAGCAGCCAACGCAGGGGCTCTACCTACGAGCAGTACTTC.

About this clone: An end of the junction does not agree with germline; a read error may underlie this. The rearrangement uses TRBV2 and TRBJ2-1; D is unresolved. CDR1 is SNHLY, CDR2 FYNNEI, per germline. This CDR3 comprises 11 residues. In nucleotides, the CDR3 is TGTGCCAGCAGCGAAGCAGGTGAGCAGTTCTTC. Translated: CASSEAGEQFF.

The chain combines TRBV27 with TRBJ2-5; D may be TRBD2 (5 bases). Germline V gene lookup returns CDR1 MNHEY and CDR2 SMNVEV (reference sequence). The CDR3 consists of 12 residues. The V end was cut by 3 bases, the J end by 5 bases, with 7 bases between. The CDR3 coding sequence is TGTGCCAGCAGTTTTCCGGGGGAGACCCAGTACTTC. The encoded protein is CASSFPGETQYF.

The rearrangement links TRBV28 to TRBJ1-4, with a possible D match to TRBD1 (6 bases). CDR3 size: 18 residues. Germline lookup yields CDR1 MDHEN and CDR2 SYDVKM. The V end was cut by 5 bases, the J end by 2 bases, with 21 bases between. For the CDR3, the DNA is TGTGCCAGCAGTCTCACGCACATCCGGACAGCGACTAATGAAAAACTGTTTTTT. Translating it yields CASSLTHIRTATNEKLFF.

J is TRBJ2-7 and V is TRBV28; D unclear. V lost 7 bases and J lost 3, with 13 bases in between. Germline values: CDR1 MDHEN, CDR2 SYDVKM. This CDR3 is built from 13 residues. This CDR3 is CASTPSWSYEQYF. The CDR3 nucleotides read TGTGCCAGCACCCCCTCGTGGAGCTACGAGCAGTACTTC. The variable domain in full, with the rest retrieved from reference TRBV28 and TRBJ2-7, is DVKVTQSSRYLVKRTGEKVFLECVQDMDHENMFWYRQDPGLGLRLIYFSYDVKMKEKGDIPEGYSVSREKKERFSLILESASTNQTSMYLCASTPSWSYEQYFGPGTRLTVT.

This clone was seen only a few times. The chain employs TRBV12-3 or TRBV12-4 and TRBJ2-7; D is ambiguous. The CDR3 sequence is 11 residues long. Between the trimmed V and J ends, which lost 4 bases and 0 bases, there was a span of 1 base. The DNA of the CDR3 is TGTGCCAGCAGTTCCTCCTACGAGCAGTACTTC. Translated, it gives CASSSSYEQYF.